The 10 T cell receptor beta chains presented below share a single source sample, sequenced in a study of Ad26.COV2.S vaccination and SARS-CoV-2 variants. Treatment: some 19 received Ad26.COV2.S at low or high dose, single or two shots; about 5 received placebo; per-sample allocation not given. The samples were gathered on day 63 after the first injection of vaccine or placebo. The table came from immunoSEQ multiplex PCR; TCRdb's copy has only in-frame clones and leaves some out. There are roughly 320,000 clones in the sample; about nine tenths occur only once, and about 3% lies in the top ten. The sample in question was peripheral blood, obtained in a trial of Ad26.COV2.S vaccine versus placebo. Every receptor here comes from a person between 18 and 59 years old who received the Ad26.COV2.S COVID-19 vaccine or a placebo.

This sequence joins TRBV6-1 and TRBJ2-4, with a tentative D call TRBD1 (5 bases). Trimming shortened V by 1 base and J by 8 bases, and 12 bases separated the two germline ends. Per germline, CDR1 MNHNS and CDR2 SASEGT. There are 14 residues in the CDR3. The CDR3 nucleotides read TGTGCCAGCAGTGAAGTCGTACAGGTGGACATTCAGTACTTC. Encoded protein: CASSEVVQVDIQYF.

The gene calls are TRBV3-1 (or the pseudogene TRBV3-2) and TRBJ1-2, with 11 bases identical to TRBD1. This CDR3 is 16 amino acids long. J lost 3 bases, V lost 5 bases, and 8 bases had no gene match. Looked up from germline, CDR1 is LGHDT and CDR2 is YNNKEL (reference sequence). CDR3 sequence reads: CASSKGQGDVYYGYTF. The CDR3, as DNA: TGTGCCAGCAGCAAGGGACAGGGGGATGTCTACTATGGCTACACCTTC.

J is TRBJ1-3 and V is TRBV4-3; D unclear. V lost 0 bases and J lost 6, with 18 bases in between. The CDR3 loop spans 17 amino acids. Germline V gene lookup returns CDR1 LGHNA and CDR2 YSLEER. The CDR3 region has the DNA TGCGCCAGCAGCCAAGAAGGCGGTGTTCACTGGGAAAACACCATATATTTT. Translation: CASSQEGGVHWENTIYF.

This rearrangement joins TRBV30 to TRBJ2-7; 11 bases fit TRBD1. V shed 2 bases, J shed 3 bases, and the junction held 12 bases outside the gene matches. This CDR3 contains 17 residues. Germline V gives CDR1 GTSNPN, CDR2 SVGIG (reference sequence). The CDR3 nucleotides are TGTGCCTGGAGTCCAGTCCGCGGAGGGACAGGGGGCTACGAGCAGTACTTC. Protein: CAWSPVRGGTGGYEQYF.

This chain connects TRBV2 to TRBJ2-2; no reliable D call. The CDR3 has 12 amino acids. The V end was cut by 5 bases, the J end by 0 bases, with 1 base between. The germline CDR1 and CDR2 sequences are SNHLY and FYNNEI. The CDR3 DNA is TGTGCCAGCAGTACGAACACCGGGGAGCTGTTTTTT. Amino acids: CASSTNTGELFF.

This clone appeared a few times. The CDR3, as DNA: TGTGCCAGTAGTAAACGGGACAGTTTCTACGAGCAGTACTTC. Translating gives CASSKRDSFYEQYF. This chain links TRBV19 with TRBJ2-7; 7 bases are shared with TRBD1. J lost 3 bases, V lost 4 bases, and 6 bases had no gene match. This CDR3 region has 14 residues. CDR1 is LNHDA and CDR2 is SQIVND in the germline V gene (reference sequence).

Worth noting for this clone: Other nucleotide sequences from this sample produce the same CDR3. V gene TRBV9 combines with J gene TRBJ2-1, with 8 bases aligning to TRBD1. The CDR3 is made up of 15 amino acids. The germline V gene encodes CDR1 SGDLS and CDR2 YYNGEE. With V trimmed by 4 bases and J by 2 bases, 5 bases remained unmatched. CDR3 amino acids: CASSPRDRTYNEQFF. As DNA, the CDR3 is TGTGCCAGCAGCCCCCGGGACAGGACCTACAATGAGCAGTTCTTC.

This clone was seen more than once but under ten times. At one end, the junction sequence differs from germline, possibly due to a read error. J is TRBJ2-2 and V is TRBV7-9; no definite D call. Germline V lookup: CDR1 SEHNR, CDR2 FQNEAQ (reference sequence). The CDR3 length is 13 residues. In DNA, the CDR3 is TGTGCCAGCAGTTTAGTAAGGGCCGGGGAGCTGTTTTTT. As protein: CASSLVRAGELFF.

The CDR3 nucleotides are TGTGCCAGCACCTCACAGGGGGGAACTGAAGCTTTCTTT. Amino acids: CASTSQGGTEAFF. The chain employs TRBV12-3 or TRBV12-4 and TRBJ1-1; 8 bases map to TRBD1. This CDR3 contains 13 residues. V lost 7 bases, J lost 5 bases, and 6 bases stayed unmatched.

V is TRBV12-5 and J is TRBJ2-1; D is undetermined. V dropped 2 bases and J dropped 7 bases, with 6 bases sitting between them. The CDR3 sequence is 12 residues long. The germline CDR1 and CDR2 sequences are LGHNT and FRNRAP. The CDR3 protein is CASGLFTNEQFF. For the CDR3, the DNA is TGTGCTAGTGGTTTGTTCACTAATGAGCAGTTCTTC.